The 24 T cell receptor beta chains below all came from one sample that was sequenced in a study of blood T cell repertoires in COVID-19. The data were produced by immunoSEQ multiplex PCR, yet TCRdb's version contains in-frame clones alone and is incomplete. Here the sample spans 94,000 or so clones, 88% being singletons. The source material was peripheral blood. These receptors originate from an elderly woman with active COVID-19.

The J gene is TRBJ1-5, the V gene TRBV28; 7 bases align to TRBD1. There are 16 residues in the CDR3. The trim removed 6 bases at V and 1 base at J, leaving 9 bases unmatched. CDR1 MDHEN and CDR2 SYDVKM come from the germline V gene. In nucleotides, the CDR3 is TGTGCCAGCAGCCCCCTTAGACAGGGAAGCAATCAGCCCCAGCATTTT. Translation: CASSPLRQGSNQPQHF.

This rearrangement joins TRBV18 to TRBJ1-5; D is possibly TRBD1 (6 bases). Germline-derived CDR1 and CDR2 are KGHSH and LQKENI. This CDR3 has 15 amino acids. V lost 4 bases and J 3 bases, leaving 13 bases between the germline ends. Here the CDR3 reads CASSRTAGANQPQHF. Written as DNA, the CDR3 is TGTGCCAGCTCACGAACCGCGGGGGCCAATCAGCCCCAGCATTTT.

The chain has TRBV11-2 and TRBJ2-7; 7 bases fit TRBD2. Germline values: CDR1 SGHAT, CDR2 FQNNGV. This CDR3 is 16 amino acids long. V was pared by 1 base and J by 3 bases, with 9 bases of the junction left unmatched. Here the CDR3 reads CASSLGAPREFYEQYF. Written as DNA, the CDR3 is TGTGCCAGCAGCTTAGGTGCCCCGCGGGAGTTCTACGAGCAGTACTTC.

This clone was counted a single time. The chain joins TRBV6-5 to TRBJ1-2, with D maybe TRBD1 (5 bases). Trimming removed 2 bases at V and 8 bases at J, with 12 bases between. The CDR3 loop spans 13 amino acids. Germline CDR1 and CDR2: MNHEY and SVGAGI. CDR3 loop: CASSYRGLRGYTF. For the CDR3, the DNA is TGTGCCAGCAGTTACAGGGGTTTGAGGGGCTACACCTTC.

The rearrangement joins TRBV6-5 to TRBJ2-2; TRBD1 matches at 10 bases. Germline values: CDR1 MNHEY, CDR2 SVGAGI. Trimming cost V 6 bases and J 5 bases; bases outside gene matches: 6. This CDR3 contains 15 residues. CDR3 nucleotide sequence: TGTGCCAGCAGGGCAGACAGGGGGCGAACCGGGGAGCTGTTTTTT. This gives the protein CASRADRGRTGELFF.

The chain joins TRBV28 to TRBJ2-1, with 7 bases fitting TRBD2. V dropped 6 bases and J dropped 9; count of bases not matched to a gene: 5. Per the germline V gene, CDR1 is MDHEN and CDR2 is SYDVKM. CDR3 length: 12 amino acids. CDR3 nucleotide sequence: TGTGCCAGCAGATCCACTAGCGTTGAGCAGTTCTTC. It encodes CASRSTSVEQFF. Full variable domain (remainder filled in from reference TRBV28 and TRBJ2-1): DVKVTQSSRYLVKRTGEKVFLECVQDMDHENMFWYRQDPGLGLRLIYFSYDVKMKEKGDIPEGYSVSREKKERFSLILESASTNQTSMYLCASRSTSVEQFFGPGTRLTVL.

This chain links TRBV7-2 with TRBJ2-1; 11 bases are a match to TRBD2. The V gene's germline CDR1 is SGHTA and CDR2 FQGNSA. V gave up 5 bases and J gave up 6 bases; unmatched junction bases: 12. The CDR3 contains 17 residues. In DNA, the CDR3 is TGTGCCAGCAGCCCGACCTTAGCGGGAGGGCCGGTCAATGAGCAGTTCTTC. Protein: CASSPTLAGGPVNEQFF.

In DNA form, the CDR3 reads TGTGCCAGCAGTGAAGCGCATAAGGGCGGGACTGAAGCTTTCTTT. Translation: CASSEAHKGGTEAFF. The chain combines TRBV2 with TRBJ1-1; unclear D gene. The V and J ends lost 0 bases and 5 bases respectively, with 13 bases between them. The CDR3 has 15 amino acids. The germline V gene encodes CDR1 SNHLY and CDR2 FYNNEI.

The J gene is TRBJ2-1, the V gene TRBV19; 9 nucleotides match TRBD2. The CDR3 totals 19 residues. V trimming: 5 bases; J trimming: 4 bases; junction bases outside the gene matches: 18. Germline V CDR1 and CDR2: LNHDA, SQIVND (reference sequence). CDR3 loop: CASSPGAGGPGTRYNEQFF. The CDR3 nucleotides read TGTGCCAGTAGTCCGGGGGCGGGAGGGCCAGGTACAAGGTACAATGAGCAGTTCTTC.

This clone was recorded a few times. The CDR3, as DNA: TGTGCCAGCAGTACCGACGGGGTAAAGTCCTACGAGCAGTACTTC. Its protein is CASSTDGVKSYEQYF. The rearrangement links TRBV2 to TRBJ2-7; TRBD2 is a possible D gene (5 bases). The CDR3 has 15 amino acids. Per the germline V gene, CDR1 is SNHLY and CDR2 is FYNNEI. With 5 bases removed from V and 1 base from J, the gap between germline ends came to 15 bases.

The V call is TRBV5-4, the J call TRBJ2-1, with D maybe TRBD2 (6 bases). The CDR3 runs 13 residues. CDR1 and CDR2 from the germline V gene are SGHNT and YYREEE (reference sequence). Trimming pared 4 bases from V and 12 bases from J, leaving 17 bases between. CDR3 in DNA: TGTGCCAGCAGCGCGCCCGCGGGACGCCTGCAGTTCTTC. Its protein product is CASSAPAGRLQFF.

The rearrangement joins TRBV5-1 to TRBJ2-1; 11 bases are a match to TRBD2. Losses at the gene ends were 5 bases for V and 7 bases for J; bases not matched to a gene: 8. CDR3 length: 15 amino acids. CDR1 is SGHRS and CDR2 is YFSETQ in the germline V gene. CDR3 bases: TGCGCCAGCAGACATATTACTAGCGGGAGAAATGAGCAGTTCTTC. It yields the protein CASRHITSGRNEQFF.

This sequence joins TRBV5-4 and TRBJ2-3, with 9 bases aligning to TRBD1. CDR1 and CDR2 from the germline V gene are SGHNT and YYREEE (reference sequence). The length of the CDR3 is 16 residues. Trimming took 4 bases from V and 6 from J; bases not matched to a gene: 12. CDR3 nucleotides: TGTGCCAGCAGCCCAGGGACAGGGTTAACGTTGGATACGCAGTATTTT. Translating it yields CASSPGTGLTLDTQYF.

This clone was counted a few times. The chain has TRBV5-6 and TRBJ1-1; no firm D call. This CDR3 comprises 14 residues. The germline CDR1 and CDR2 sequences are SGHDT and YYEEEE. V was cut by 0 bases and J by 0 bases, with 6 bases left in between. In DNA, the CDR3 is TGTGCCAGCAGCTTGGATACACTGAACACTGAAGCTTTCTTT. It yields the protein CASSLDTLNTEAFF.

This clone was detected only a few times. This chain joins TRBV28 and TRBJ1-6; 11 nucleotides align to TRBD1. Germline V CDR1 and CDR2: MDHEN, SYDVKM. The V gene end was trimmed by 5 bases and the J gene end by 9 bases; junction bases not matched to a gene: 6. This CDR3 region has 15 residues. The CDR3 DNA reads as TGTGCCAGCAGTGGGCCCGGGACAGGGGGTTCACCCCTCCACTTT. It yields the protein CASSGPGTGGSPLHF. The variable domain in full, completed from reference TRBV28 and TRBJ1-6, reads DVKVTQSSRYLVKRTGEKVFLECVQDMDHENMFWYRQDPGLGLRLIYFSYDVKMKEKGDIPEGYSVSREKKERFSLILESASTNQTSMYLCASSGPGTGGSPLHFGNGTRLTVT.

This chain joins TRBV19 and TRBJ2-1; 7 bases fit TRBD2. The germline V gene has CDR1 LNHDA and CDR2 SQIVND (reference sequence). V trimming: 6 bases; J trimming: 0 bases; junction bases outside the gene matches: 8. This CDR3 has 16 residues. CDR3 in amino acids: CASRTTSRSSYNEQFF. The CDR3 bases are TGTGCCAGTAGGACGACTAGCCGGAGCTCCTACAATGAGCAGTTCTTC. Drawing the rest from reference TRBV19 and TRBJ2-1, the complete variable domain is DGGITQSPKYLFRKEGQNVTLSCEQNLNHDAMYWYRQDPGQGLRLIYYSQIVNDFQKGDIAEGYSVSREKKESFPLTVTSAQKNPTAFYLCASRTTSRSSYNEQFFGPGTRLTVL.

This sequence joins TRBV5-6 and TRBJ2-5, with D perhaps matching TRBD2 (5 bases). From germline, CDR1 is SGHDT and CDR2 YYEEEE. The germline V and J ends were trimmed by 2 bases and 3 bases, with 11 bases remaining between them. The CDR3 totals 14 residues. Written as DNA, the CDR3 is TGTGCCAGCAGCTTAAGCGGAGTCGAAGAGACCCAGTACTTC. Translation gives CASSLSGVEETQYF.

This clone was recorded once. CDR3 DNA sequence: TGTGCCAGCAGCAAATACAGGTTCGATGAGCAGTTCTTC. Amino acids: CASSKYRFDEQFF. The J gene is TRBJ2-1, the V gene TRBV21-1; the table's D call of TRBD1 was not tested on the DNA. TRBV21-1 is given as a pseudogene. The CDR3 extends over 13 amino acids.

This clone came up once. CDR3 sequence reads: CASSLFFNQPQHF. DNA for the CDR3: TGTGCCAGCAGCTTATTCTTTAATCAGCCCCAGCATTTT. The chain employs TRBV7-2 and TRBJ1-5; D is unresolved. The germline V gene encodes CDR1 SGHTA and CDR2 FQGNSA. This CDR3 comprises 13 residues. The ends were cut back, 2 bases at V and 4 bases at J, with 6 bases in the middle.

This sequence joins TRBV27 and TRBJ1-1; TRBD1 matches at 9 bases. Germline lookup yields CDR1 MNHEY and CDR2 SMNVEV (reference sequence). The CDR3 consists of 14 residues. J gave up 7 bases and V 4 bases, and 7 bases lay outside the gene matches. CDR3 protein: CASSSTGGIFEAFF. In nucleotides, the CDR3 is TGTGCCAGCAGTTCGACAGGGGGAATATTTGAAGCTTTCTTT.

The CDR3 coding sequence is TGTGCCAGCAGTGATTTGCGGGAGGGGACCTACGAGCAGTACTTC. It is translated as CASSDLREGTYEQYF. The chain is built from TRBV2 and TRBJ2-7; 9 bases fit TRBD2. CDR3 length: 15 amino acids. Unmatched junction bases numbered 5, after V lost 3 bases and J lost 2 bases. CDR1 is SNHLY and CDR2 is FYNNEI in the germline V gene.

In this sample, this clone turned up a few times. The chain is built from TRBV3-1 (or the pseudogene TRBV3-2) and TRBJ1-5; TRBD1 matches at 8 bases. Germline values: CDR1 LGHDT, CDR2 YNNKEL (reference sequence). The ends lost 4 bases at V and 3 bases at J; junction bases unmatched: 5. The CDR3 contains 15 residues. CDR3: CASSPTGAANQPQHF. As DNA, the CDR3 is TGTGCCAGCAGCCCGACAGGGGCAGCCAATCAGCCCCAGCATTTT.

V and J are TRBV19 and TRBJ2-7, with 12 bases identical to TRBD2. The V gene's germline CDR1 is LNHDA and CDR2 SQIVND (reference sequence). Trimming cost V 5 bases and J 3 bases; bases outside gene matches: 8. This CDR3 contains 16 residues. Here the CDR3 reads CASSVYLTSGSYEQYF. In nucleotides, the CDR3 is TGTGCCAGTAGTGTCTACCTGACTAGCGGGAGCTACGAGCAGTACTTC. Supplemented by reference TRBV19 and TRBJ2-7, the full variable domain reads DGGITQSPKYLFRKEGQNVTLSCEQNLNHDAMYWYRQDPGQGLRLIYYSQIVNDFQKGDIAEGYSVSREKKESFPLTVTSAQKNPTAFYLCASSVYLTSGSYEQYFGPGTRLTVT.

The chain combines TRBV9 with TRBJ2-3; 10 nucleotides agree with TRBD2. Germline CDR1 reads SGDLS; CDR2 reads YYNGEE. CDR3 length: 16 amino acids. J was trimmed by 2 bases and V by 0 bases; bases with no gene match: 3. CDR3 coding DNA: TGTGCCAGCAGCGTAGGTAGCGGGGGGTACACAGATACGCAGTATTTT. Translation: CASSVGSGGYTDTQYF.